The T cell receptor beta chain described here comes from a study of shared clonotypes between healthy human individuals. Whole-study findings and limits: Generation of non-shared clonotypes was less probable than generation of clonotypes shared by all four donors. Only blood was sampled; tissue repertoires likely differ. Memory subsets generally showed smaller estimated richness than naive subsets did.

Every subset's genomic DNA went evenly onto several immunoSEQ plates. TCRdb keeps only in-frame clones here, not all; method: immunoSEQ multiplex PCR. The table has 2.5 million or so clones, around 94% seen once. The CDR3 has 12 amino acids. Germline V gene lookup returns CDR1 ENHRY and CDR2 SYGVKD. V was clipped by 2 bases and J by 10 bases, with 9 bases between them. Points on this clone: Antigen: not known.

This chain uses TRBV10-3 with TRBJ2-1, with D maybe TRBD1 (5 bases). This sequence originates from a man younger than 35 in good health. The sample taken for sequencing was naive CD4+ T cells sorted from blood. Subset: CD45RA+ positively selected. CDR3 loop: CAISEKGYEQFF. CDR3 bases: TGTGCCATCAGTGAGAAGGGGTACGAGCAGTTCTTC.